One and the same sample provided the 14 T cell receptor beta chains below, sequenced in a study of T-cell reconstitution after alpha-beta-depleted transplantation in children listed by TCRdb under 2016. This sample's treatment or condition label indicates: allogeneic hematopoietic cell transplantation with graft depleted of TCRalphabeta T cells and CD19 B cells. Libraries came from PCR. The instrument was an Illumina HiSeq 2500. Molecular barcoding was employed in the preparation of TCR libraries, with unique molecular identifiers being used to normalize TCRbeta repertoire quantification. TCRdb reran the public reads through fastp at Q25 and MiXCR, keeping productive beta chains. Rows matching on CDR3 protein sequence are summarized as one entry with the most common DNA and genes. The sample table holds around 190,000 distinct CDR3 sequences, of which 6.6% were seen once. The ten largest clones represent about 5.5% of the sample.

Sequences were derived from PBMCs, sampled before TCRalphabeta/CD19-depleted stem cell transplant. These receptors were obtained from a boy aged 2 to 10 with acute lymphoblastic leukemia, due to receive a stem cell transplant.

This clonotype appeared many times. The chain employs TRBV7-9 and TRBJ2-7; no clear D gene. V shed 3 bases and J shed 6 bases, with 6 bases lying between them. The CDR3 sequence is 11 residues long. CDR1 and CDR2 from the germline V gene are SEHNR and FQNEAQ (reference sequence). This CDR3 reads CASSFSSEQYF. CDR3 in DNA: TGTGCCAGCAGCTTTAGTAGCGAGCAGTACTTC.

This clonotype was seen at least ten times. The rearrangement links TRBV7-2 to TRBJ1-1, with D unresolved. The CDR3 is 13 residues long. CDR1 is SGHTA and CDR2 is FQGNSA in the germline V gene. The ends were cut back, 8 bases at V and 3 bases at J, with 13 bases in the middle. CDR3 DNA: TGTGCCAGCTACAGTCCGGGTGACACTGAAGCTTTCTTT. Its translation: CASYSPGDTEAFF.

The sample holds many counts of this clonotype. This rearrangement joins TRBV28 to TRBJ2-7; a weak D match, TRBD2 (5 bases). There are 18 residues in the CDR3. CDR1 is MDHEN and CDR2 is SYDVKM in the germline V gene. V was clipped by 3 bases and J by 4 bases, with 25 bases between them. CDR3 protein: CASSFPSDGSYRGYEQYF. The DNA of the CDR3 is TGTGCCAGCAGTTTCCCCAGCGACGGATCCTACCGCGGGTACGAGCAGTACTTC.

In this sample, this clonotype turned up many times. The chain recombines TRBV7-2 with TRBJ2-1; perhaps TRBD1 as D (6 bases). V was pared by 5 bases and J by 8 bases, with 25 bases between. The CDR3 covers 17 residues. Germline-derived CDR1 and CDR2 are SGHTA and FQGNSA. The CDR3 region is CASSLHPAGTSDDEQFF. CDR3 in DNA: TGTGCCAGCAGCCTCCACCCGGCCGGGACATCCGACGATGAGCAGTTCTTC.

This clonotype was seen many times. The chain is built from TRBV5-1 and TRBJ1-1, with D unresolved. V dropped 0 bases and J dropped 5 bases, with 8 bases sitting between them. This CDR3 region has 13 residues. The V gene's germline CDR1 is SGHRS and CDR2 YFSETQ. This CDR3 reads CASSLVRGTEAFF. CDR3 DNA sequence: TGCGCCAGCAGCTTGGTTCGGGGTACTGAAGCTTTCTTT.

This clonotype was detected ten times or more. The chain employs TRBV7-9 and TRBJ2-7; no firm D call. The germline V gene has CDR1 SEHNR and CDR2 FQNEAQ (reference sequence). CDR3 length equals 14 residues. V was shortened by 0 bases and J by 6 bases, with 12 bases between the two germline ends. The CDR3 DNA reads TGTGCCAGCAGCTTAGCAGCAGGAAGCTCCGAGCAGTACTTC. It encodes CASSLAAGSSEQYF.

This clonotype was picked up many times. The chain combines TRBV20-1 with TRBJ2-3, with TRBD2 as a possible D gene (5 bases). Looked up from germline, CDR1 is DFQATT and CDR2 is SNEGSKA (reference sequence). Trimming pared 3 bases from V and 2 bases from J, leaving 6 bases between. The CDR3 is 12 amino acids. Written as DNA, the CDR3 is TGCAGTGCTAGCGGGATCACAGATACGCAGTATTTT. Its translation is CSASGITDTQYF.

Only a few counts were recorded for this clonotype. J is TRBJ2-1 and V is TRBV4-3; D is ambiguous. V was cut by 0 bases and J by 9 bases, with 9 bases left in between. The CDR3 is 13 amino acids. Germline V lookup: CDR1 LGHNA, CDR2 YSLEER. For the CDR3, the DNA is TGCGCCAGCAGCCAAGAATATCCGGGTGAGCAGTTCTTC. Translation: CASSQEYPGEQFF.

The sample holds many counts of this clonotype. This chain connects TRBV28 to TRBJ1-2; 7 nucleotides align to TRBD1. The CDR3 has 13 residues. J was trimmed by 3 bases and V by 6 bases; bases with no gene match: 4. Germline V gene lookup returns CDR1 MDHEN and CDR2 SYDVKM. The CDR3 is CASSIGTDYGYTF. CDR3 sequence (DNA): TGTGCCAGCAGCATTGGGACAGACTATGGCTACACCTTC.

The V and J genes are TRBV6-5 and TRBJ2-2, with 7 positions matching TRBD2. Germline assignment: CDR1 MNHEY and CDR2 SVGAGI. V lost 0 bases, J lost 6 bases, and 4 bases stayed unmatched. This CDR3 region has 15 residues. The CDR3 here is CASSYSRRGAGELFF. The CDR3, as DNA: TGTGCCAGCAGTTACTCGAGACGGGGGGCCGGGGAGCTGTTTTTT.

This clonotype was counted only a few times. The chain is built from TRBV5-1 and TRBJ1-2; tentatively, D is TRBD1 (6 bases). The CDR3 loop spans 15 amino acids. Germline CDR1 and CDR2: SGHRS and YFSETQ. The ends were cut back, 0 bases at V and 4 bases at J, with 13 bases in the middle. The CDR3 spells CASSLADGTSYGYTF. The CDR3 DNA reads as TGCGCCAGCAGCTTGGCGGATGGGACATCCTATGGCTACACCTTC. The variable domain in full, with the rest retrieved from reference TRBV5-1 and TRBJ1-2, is KAGVTQTPRYLIKTRGQQVTLSCSPISGHRSVSWYQQTPGQGLQFLFEYFSETQRNKGNFPGRFSGRQFSNSRSEMNVSTLELGDSALYLCASSLADGTSYGYTFGSGTRLTVV.

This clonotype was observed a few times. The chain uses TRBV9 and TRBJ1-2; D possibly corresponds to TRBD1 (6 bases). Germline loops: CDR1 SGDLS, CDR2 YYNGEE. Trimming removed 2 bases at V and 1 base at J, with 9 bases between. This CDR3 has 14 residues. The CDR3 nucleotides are TGTGCCAGCAGCGTTGACAGGATTAACTATGGCTACACCTTC. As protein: CASSVDRINYGYTF.

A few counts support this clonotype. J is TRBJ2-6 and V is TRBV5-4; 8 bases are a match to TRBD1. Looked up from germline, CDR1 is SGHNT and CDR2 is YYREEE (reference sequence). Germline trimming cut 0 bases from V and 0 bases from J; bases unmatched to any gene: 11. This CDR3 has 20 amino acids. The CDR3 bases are TGTGCCAGCAGCTTGGCCCGACAGGGGACCTACGTCTCTGGGGCCAACGTCCTGACTTTC. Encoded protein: CASSLARQGTYVSGANVLTF. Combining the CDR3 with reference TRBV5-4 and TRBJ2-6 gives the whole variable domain ETGVTQSPTHLIKTRGQQVTLRCSSQSGHNTVSWYQQALGQGPQFIFQYYREEENGRGNFPPRFSGLQFPNYSSELNVNALELDDSALYLCASSLARQGTYVSGANVLTFGAGSRLTVL.

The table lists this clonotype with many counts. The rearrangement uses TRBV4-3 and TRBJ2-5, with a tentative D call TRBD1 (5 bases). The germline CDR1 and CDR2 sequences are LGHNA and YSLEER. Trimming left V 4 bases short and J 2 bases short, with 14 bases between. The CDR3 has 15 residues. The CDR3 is CASSPSMTAQETQYF. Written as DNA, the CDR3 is TGCGCCAGCAGCCCCTCAATGACAGCGCAAGAGACCCAGTACTTC.